The 9 T cell receptor beta chains presented below share a single source sample, sequenced in a study of blood T cell repertoires in COVID-19. Libraries were prepared by immunoSEQ multiplex PCR; TCRdb keeps only in-frame clonotypes and omits some of them. There are 250,000 to 350,000 clones in the sample; around 90% occur only once, and almost 9.5% lies in the top ten. Specimen: peripheral blood. The source is a man between 18 and 35 years old with active or convalescent COVID-19.

The V gene is TRBV4-1, the J gene TRBJ2-1, with 8 bases aligning to TRBD2. The CDR3 is 18 amino acids. J lost 0 bases, V lost 0 bases, and 7 bases had no gene match. The V gene's germline CDR1 is MGHRA and CDR2 YSYEKL. The CDR3 loop reads CASSQDRGGRDSYNEQFF. CDR3 nucleotide sequence: TGCGCCAGCAGCCAAGATCGGGGGGGCCGAGACTCCTACAATGAGCAGTTCTTC.

On this clone itself: Additional DNA sequences in this sample encode the identical CDR3. V and J are TRBV11-2 and TRBJ2-7; D is possibly TRBD1 (6 bases). The CDR3 consists of 14 residues. Germline loops: CDR1 SGHAT, CDR2 FQNNGV. The germline V and J ends were trimmed by 3 bases and 1 base, with 10 bases remaining between them. The CDR3 region is CASSLGRGSYEQYF. DNA for the CDR3: TGTGCCAGCAGCTTGGGCAGGGGATCCTACGAGCAGTACTTC.

This chain connects TRBV5-1 to TRBJ2-2, with TRBD2 identical over 7 bases. The CDR3 totals 16 residues. V gave up 3 bases and J gave up 2 bases; unmatched junction bases: 7. Germline V lookup: CDR1 SGHRS, CDR2 YFSETQ. The CDR3 sequence is CASSSPGTKNTGELFF. CDR3 nucleotide sequence: TGCGCCAGCAGCTCTCCCGGGACTAAAAACACCGGGGAGCTGTTTTTT.

The rearrangement joins TRBV3-1 (or the pseudogene TRBV3-2) to TRBJ2-7, with 9 bases fitting TRBD1. Trimming removed 0 bases from V and 2 bases from J; junction bases left unmatched: 11. The CDR3 length is 18 residues. Looked up from germline, CDR1 is LGHDT and CDR2 is YNNKEL (reference sequence). The CDR3 DNA is TGTGCCAGCAGCCAAGAAGGTGGCAGCTGGACAGGGGCCTACGAGCAGTACTTC. Protein sequence: CASSQEGGSWTGAYEQYF.

The rearrangement links TRBV5-5 to TRBJ2-1; a possible D gene is TRBD1 (5 bases). The V end lost 4 bases, the J end lost 9 bases, and 14 bases lay between the germline ends. CDR1 SGHKS and CDR2 YYEKEE come from the germline V gene (reference sequence). The CDR3 extends over 13 amino acids. The chain's CDR3 is CASSTNNRPEQFF. DNA of the CDR3: TGTGCCAGCAGCACTAATAACAGGCCTGAGCAGTTCTTC.

This clone occurred once. The chain joins TRBV11-2 to TRBJ1-6, with D maybe TRBD1 (5 bases). V dropped 5 bases and J dropped 5 bases, with 10 bases sitting between them. Germline assignment: CDR1 SGHAT and CDR2 FQNNGV. The CDR3 sequence is 14 residues long. The CDR3 DNA reads TGTGCCAGCAGCCCGACCAGGGATAATTCACCCCTCCACTTT. It yields the protein CASSPTRDNSPLHF.

This CDR3 is CASSAYKQGAPYEQYF. The CDR3 DNA reads as TGTGCCAGCAGTGCCTACAAACAGGGGGCCCCCTACGAGCAGTACTTC. The rearrangement joins TRBV6-1 to TRBJ2-7, with TRBD1 identical over 9 bases. CDR3 length: 16 residues. CDR1 is MNHNS, CDR2 SASEGT, per germline. The V gene end was trimmed by 4 bases and the J gene end by 2 bases; junction bases not matched to a gene: 9.

V usage is TRBV7-2 and J usage is TRBJ2-5; D perhaps matches TRBD1 (5 bases). The germline V gene encodes CDR1 SGHTA and CDR2 FQGNSA. Trimming cost V 4 bases and J 0 bases, with 12 bases left between them. The length of the CDR3 is 15 residues. The CDR3 reads CASSYNAGYQETQYF. The CDR3 region has the DNA TGTGCCAGCAGCTACAACGCAGGGTACCAAGAGACCCAGTACTTC.

The V gene is TRBV19, the J gene TRBJ2-1; 10 bases align to TRBD2. The length of the CDR3 is 17 residues. Germline V gene lookup returns CDR1 LNHDA and CDR2 SQIVND (reference sequence). V shed 10 bases, J shed 8 bases, and the junction held 20 bases outside the gene matches. DNA of the CDR3: TGTGCCACCTCTCGGGGGGTAGCGGGGGGTCAGCCGGATGAGCAGTTCTTC. Translating gives CATSRGVAGGQPDEQFF.